Here is one T cell receptor (beta chain) with its context. The antigen is unknown. These data come from a study of cytomegalovirus exposure and HLA in healthy donors. Points from the study as a whole: In vitro assays verified that three CMV-associated chains recognized CMV antigens specifically.

The CDR3 runs 12 residues. The V and J ends lost 2 bases and 10 bases respectively, with 11 bases between them. Germline CDR1 and CDR2: MNHEY and SMNVEV (reference sequence). Data came from immunoSEQ multiplex PCR; TCRdb stores just in-frame clones and leaves some out. The sample holds more than 150,000 clones; around 81% are singletons and the top ten take approximately 3%. This TCR came from a woman aged 18-35 years in good health and CMV-seropositive. Sequencing was done on a sample of PBMCs. This rearrangement joins TRBV27 to TRBJ2-5; no reliable D call. The CDR3 protein is CASSLRPPGQYF. DNA for the CDR3: TGTGCCAGCAGTTTACGACCACCGGGCCAGTACTTC.